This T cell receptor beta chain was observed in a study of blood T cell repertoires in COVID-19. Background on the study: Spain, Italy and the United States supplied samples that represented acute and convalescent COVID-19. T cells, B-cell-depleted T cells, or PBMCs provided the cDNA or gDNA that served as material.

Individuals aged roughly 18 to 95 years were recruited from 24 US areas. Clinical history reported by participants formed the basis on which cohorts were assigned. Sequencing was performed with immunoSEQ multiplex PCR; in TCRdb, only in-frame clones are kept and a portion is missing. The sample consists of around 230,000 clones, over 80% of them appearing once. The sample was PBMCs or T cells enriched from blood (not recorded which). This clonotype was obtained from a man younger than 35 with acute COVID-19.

The CDR3 nucleotides are TGCAGCGTCCGACAGGGTTCCAGTAATCAGCCCCAGCATTTT. This gives the protein CSVRQGSSNQPQHF. V is TRBV29-1 and J is TRBJ1-5; 7 bases match TRBD1. This CDR3 is built from 14 residues. Trimming removed 6 bases from V and 4 bases from J; junction bases left unmatched: 9. Germline V CDR1 and CDR2: SQVTM, ANQGSEA.